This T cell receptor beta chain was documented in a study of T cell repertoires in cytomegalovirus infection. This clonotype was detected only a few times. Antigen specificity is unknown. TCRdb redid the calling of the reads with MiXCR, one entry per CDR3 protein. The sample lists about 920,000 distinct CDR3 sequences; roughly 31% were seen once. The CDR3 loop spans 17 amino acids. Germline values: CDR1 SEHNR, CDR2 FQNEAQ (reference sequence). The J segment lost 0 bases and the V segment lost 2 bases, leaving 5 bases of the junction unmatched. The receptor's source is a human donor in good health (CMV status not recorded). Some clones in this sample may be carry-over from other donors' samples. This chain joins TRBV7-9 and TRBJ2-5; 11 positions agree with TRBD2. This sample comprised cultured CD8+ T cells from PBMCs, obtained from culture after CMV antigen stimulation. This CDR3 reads CASSLIAGLADQETQYF. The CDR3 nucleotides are TGTGCCAGCAGCTTAATTGCGGGACTAGCGGACCAAGAGACCCAGTACTTC. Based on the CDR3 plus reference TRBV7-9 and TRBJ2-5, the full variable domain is DTGVSQNPRHKITKRGQNVTFRCDPISEHNRLYWYRQTLGQGPEFLTYFQNEAQLEKSRLLSDRFSAERPKGSFSTLEIQRTEQGDSAMYLCASSLIAGLADQETQYFGPGTRLLVL.